This TCR beta chain is from a study of blood T cell repertoires in COVID-19. This clone was recorded only once. Clones were read by immunoSEQ multiplex PCR, and TCRdb kept only the in-frame ones, dropping some. The table has about 120,000 clones, roughly 82% seen once. V was trimmed by 5 bases and J by 10 bases, leaving 8 bases between them. The CDR3 totals 11 residues. Sequencing was done on a sample of peripheral blood. The origin of this receptor is a human donor in a cohort sampled during active COVID-19. This chain links TRBV12-3 or TRBV12-4 with TRBJ1-4, with D possibly being TRBD1 (6 bases). The CDR3 DNA reads TGTGCCAGCAGTCCAGGGGTAAAACTGTTTTTT. It yields the protein CASSPGVKLFF.